These 27 T cell receptor beta chains were sequenced from one sample in a study of blood T cell repertoires in COVID-19. Produced via immunoSEQ multiplex PCR; TCRdb's table is partial and in-frame only. The sample has some 170,000 clones; more than 85% are singletons. Sequenced: PBMCs or T cells enriched from blood (not recorded which). The receptors derive from a human donor with acute COVID-19. The donor label of this sample is uncertain.

CDR3 region: CASSFGGTGDSPLHF. The DNA of the CDR3 is TGTGCCAGCTCGTTCGGGGGAACGGGGGATTCACCCCTCCACTTT. The rearrangement uses TRBV18 and TRBJ1-6, with TRBD1 as a possible D gene (5 bases). This CDR3 is built from 15 residues. The V and J ends lost 6 bases and 8 bases respectively, with 17 bases between them. The germline gives CDR1 KGHSH, CDR2 LQKENI. The whole variable domain, filled in from reference TRBV18 and TRBJ1-6, reads NAGVMQNPRHLVRRRGQEARLRCSPMKGHSHVYWYRQLPEEGLKFMVYLQKENIIDESGMPKERFSAEFPKEGPSILRIQQVVRGDSAAYFCASSFGGTGDSPLHFGNGTRLTVT.

The chain employs TRBV19 and TRBJ1-1; D remains unclear. V was cut by 6 bases and J by 7 bases, with 15 bases left in between. The CDR3 runs 13 residues. Germline V lookup: CDR1 LNHDA, CDR2 SQIVND (reference sequence). The CDR3 here is CASRPDSRIEAFF. CDR3 DNA sequence: TGTGCCAGTAGGCCCGATAGTCGCATTGAAGCTTTCTTT.

This chain joins TRBV9 and TRBJ2-1; D uncertain. CDR1 is SGDLS, CDR2 YYNGEE, per germline. The CDR3 contains 15 residues. Between the trimmed V and J ends, which lost 0 bases and 3 bases, there was a span of 10 bases. CDR3 nucleotides: TGTGCCAGCAGCGTAGTCGGGTCCCACTACAATGAGCAGTTCTTC. It specifies CASSVVGSHYNEQFF.

The CDR3 reads CASRDGQVPYEQYF. The CDR3 bases are TGTGCCAGCAGAGATGGACAGGTTCCCTACGAGCAGTACTTC. The V gene is TRBV7-2, the J gene TRBJ2-7; 7 positions agree with TRBD1. There are 14 residues in the CDR3. Germline V gene sequence: CDR1 SGHTA, CDR2 FQGNSA. J was trimmed by 2 bases and V by 6 bases; bases with no gene match: 7.

The J gene is TRBJ1-6, the V gene TRBV4-1; TRBD1 matches 9 bases. CDR1 is MGHRA and CDR2 is YSYEKL in the germline V gene. The CDR3 runs 16 residues. The V segment lost 4 bases and the J segment 7 bases; nucleotides outside the gene matches: 8. The CDR3 nucleotides are TGCGCCAGCAGCCCCACACAGGGGGCGACCAATTCACCCCTCCACTTT. Residues: CASSPTQGATNSPLHF.

The chain links TRBV29-1 to TRBJ1-2; D uncertain. From germline, CDR1 is SQVTM and CDR2 ANQGSEA. Deletions cut 4 bases from V and 2 bases from J, with 8 bases between. The CDR3 has 12 amino acids. The DNA for the CDR3 is TGCAGCGTTGCGGGGAGCAACTATGGCTACACCTTC. This codes for CSVAGSNYGYTF. The full variable domain, completed using reference TRBV29-1 and TRBJ1-2, is SAVISQKPSRDICQRGTSLTIQCQVDSQVTMMFWYRQQPGQSLTLIATANQGSEATYESGFVIDKFPISRPNLTFSTLTVSNMSPEDSSIYLCSVAGSNYGYTFGSGTRLTVV.

The chain uses TRBV5-8 and TRBJ2-3; D not resolved. Germline CDR1 and CDR2: SGHTS and YDEGEE. Trimming shortened V by 0 bases and J by 2 bases, and 10 bases separated the two germline ends. The CDR3 sequence is 15 residues long. The CDR3 spells CASSLGGTNTDTQYF. The CDR3 bases are TGTGCCAGCAGCTTGGGTGGCACTAACACAGATACGCAGTATTTT.

The chain couples TRBV5-5 to TRBJ2-2; 7 nucleotides agree with TRBD1. This CDR3 has 15 residues. Germline V gene sequence: CDR1 SGHKS, CDR2 YYEKEE (reference sequence). V dropped 4 bases and J dropped 1; count of bases not matched to a gene: 4. The DNA for the CDR3 is TGTGCCAGCAGCCGGACAGGCTTGAACACCGGGGAGCTGTTTTTT. It yields the protein CASSRTGLNTGELFF.

V is TRBV23-1 and J is TRBJ1-4, with D possibly TRBD1 on 6 matching bases. TRBV23-1 is known as an ORF, though its function is uncertain. V dropped 4 bases and J dropped 4 bases, with 19 bases sitting between them. The CDR3 runs 17 residues. CDR3 loop: CASSRRWAGEINEKLFF. CDR3 nucleotides: TGCGCCAGCAGTCGAAGATGGGCAGGGGAGATTAATGAAAAACTGTTTTTT.

This chain connects TRBV11-2 to TRBJ1-4, with D maybe TRBD1 (6 bases). The length of the CDR3 is 15 residues. Looked up from germline, CDR1 is SGHAT and CDR2 is FQNNGV. V was trimmed by 0 bases and J by 4 bases, leaving 9 bases between them. The CDR3 nucleotides are TGTGCCAGCAGCTTAGATGGACAGTTTAATGAAAAACTGTTTTTT. This gives the protein CASSLDGQFNEKLFF. Based on the CDR3 plus reference TRBV11-2 and TRBJ1-4, the full variable domain is EAGVAQSPRYKIIEKRQSVAFWCNPISGHATLYWYQQILGQGPKLLIQFQNNGVVDDSQLPKDRFSAERLKGVDSTLKIQPAKLEDSAVYLCASSLDGQFNEKLFFGSGTQLSVL.

The chain carries TRBV19 and TRBJ1-1; D is perhaps TRBD1 (6 bases). Germline CDR1 and CDR2: LNHDA and SQIVND (reference sequence). With 3 bases removed from V and 1 base from J, the gap between germline ends came to 15 bases. This CDR3 is built from 16 residues. The CDR3 region is CASSIVLRGTNTEAFF. CDR3 in DNA: TGTGCCAGTAGTATTGTTCTTAGGGGGACGAACACTGAAGCTTTCTTT.

The chain couples TRBV18 to TRBJ2-5; possibly TRBD2 for D (5 bases). The CDR3 contains 15 residues. Trimming cost V 0 bases and J 0 bases, with 8 bases left between them. In germline, CDR1 is KGHSH, CDR2 LQKENI. The CDR3 DNA follows: TGTGCCAGCTCACCACCAGGAGGTTACCAAGAGACCCAGTACTTC. Amino acids: CASSPPGGYQETQYF. The full variable domain, in which reference TRBV18 and TRBJ2-5 provide the parts outside the CDR3, is NAGVMQNPRHLVRRRGQEARLRCSPMKGHSHVYWYRQLPEEGLKFMVYLQKENIIDESGMPKERFSAEFPKEGPSILRIQQVVRGDSAAYFCASSPPGGYQETQYFGPGTRLLVL.

The chain has TRBV3-1 (or the pseudogene TRBV3-2) and TRBJ2-5; weak D call: TRBD1 (6 bases). Per germline, CDR1 LGHDT and CDR2 YNNKEL (reference sequence). This CDR3 region has 15 residues. V lost 1 base, J lost 1 base, and 10 bases lay in between. CDR3 sequence (DNA): TGTGCCAGCAGCCAAGGCCAGGGGCCCCAAGAGACCCAGTACTTC. Its translation: CASSQGQGPQETQYF.

The chain combines TRBV24-1 with TRBJ2-3; D unresolved. Trimming took off 1 base at V and 2 bases at J, with 9 bases between the two ends. The CDR3 extends over 15 amino acids. Germline V lookup: CDR1 KGHDR, CDR2 SFDVKD. As DNA, the CDR3 is TGTGCCACCAGTGATTTTACCGGTTCCACAGATACGCAGTATTTT. This codes for CATSDFTGSTDTQYF.

The chain links TRBV4-1 to TRBJ2-1; D is unclear. V lost 3 bases and J 6 bases, leaving 12 bases between the germline ends. The CDR3 runs 14 residues. Germline V CDR1 and CDR2: MGHRA, YSYEKL. The CDR3 coding sequence is TGCGCCAGCAGCCATGCCGACACCCTCAATGAGCAGTTCTTC. Residues: CASSHADTLNEQFF.

J is TRBJ2-1 and V is TRBV5-4; TRBD1 agrees at 9 bases. The CDR3 is made up of 15 amino acids. The V segment lost 4 bases and the J segment 7 bases; nucleotides outside the gene matches: 9. CDR1 and CDR2 from the germline V gene are SGHNT and YYREEE (reference sequence). CDR3 coding DNA: TGTGCCAGCAGCCCCGGGACAGGGCTCAGGAATGAGCAGTTCTTC. It specifies CASSPGTGLRNEQFF.

The chain uses TRBV19 and TRBJ1-5, with D tentatively TRBD1 (6 bases). Germline loops: CDR1 LNHDA, CDR2 SQIVND (reference sequence). V lost 10 bases to trimming and J lost 1 base, with 14 bases between them. The CDR3 covers 14 residues. The CDR3 DNA reads as TGTGCCATTGGGACACTGAGGAGCAATCAGCCCCAGCATTTT. Protein: CAIGTLRSNQPQHF.

The V and J genes are TRBV5-3 and TRBJ2-1; D is unclear. TRBV5-3 qualifies as an ORF whose function is uncertain. This CDR3 region has 15 residues. Trimming stripped 4 bases from V and 0 bases from J, with 11 bases between. The CDR3 DNA sequence: TGTGCCAGAAGCCCCGAGGCGAGCTCCTACAATGAGCAGTTCTTC. Protein: CARSPEASSYNEQFF.

The V call is TRBV7-2, the J call TRBJ1-2; TRBD1 matches 10 bases. The junction had 11 bases not matched to a gene; V was cut back by 3 bases and J by 4 bases. CDR3 length equals 17 residues. Germline V lookup: CDR1 SGHTA, CDR2 FQGNSA. The CDR3 sequence is CASSLGTDRGHTYGYTF. In DNA, the CDR3 is TGTGCCAGCAGCTTGGGAACCGACAGGGGGCATACCTATGGCTACACCTTC. Combining the CDR3 with reference TRBV7-2 and TRBJ1-2 gives the whole variable domain GAGVSQSPSNKVTEKGKDVELRCDPISGHTALYWYRQSLGQGLEFLIYFQGNSAPDKSGLPSDRFSAERTGGSVSTLTIQRTQQEDSAVYLCASSLGTDRGHTYGYTFGSGTRLTVV.

Comments on this clone: An end of the junction differs from the germline gene, which may be a read error. The chain recombines TRBV7-3 with TRBJ2-7, with D tentatively TRBD2 (5 bases). Germline values: CDR1 SGHTA, CDR2 FQGTGA. CDR3 length: 13 amino acids. This chain's CDR3 is CASSLVDSNEQYF. CDR3 sequence (DNA): TGTGCCAGCAGCTTAGTGGACTCCAACGAGCAGTACTTC.

The genes are TRBV27 and TRBJ1-2, with 8 nucleotides matching TRBD1. V lost 3 bases and J lost 4; bases outside the gene matches: 7. This CDR3 is 15 amino acids long. Looked up from germline, CDR1 is MNHEY and CDR2 is SMNVEV (reference sequence). CDR3 sequence: CASSLTGDGGYGYTF. The DNA for the CDR3 is TGTGCCAGCAGTTTGACAGGGGATGGTGGCTATGGCTACACCTTC.

The rearrangement joins TRBV11-2 to TRBJ2-7; TRBD1 matches 8 bases. This CDR3 is 15 amino acids long. CDR1 is SGHAT and CDR2 is FQNNGV in the germline V gene. After removal of 2 bases from V and 3 bases from J, the junction contained 6 bases not matched to a gene. CDR3 amino acids: CASSLSQGANYEQYF. The CDR3 DNA reads TGTGCCAGCAGCTTAAGTCAGGGGGCTAACTACGAGCAGTACTTC. Full variable domain (outside the CDR3, taken from reference TRBV11-2 and TRBJ2-7): EAGVAQSPRYKIIEKRQSVAFWCNPISGHATLYWYQQILGQGPKLLIQFQNNGVVDDSQLPKDRFSAERLKGVDSTLKIQPAKLEDSAVYLCASSLSQGANYEQYFGPGTRLTVT.

This clone was recorded once. The chain combines TRBV12-3 or TRBV12-4 with TRBJ1-2; D remains unclear. With 9 bases removed from V and 3 bases from J, the gap between germline ends came to 14 bases. This CDR3 contains 13 residues. The CDR3 coding sequence is TGTGCCAGGTATGGGAGGGTGGACTATGGCTACACCTTC. Translation gives CARYGRVDYGYTF.

This sequence joins TRBV10-3 and TRBJ1-1, with TRBD1 matching over 8 bases. The germline gives CDR1 ENHRY, CDR2 SYGVKD. V lost 6 bases to trimming and J lost 5 bases; unmatched junction nucleotides: 8. The CDR3 totals 14 residues. CDR3 sequence (DNA): TGTGCCATCAGCGGACAGGGAGGGTGGACTGAAGCTTTCTTT. Its translation is CAISGQGGWTEAFF.

This chain connects TRBV9 to TRBJ1-1; maybe TRBD1 (5 bases). CDR1 and CDR2 from the germline V gene are SGDLS and YYNGEE. The CDR3 contains 15 residues. Trimming removed 0 bases at V and 6 bases at J, with 15 bases between. This chain's CDR3 is CASSVGAGRWSEAFF. The CDR3 DNA follows: TGTGCCAGCAGCGTAGGGGCGGGACGGTGGTCTGAAGCTTTCTTT.

This clone showed up just a few times. The chain recombines TRBV4-1 with TRBJ2-3, with D unresolved. Per germline, CDR1 MGHRA and CDR2 YSYEKL. V lost 2 bases and J 1 base, leaving 10 bases between the germline ends. The CDR3 contains 15 residues. The CDR3 DNA is TGCGCCAGCAGCCAATCTATCGTCGGCACAGATACGCAGTATTTT. This gives the protein CASSQSIVGTDTQYF.

The rearrangement joins TRBV13 to TRBJ1-4, with D perhaps matching TRBD1 (5 bases). V gave up 1 base and J gave up 8 bases, with 17 bases separating them. This CDR3 is 16 amino acids long. Germline V gene lookup returns CDR1 PRHDT and CDR2 FYEKMQ (reference sequence). CDR3 in DNA: TGTGCCAGCAGCTTAGCCCGACAGTTCCGTGGAGAAAAACTGTTTTTT. This translates into CASSLARQFRGEKLFF.